These T cell receptor beta chains were read from a single sample in a study of CD8+CD57+ T cells in acquired aplastic anemia. TCRdb redid the calling of the reads with MiXCR, one entry per CDR3 protein. The profile covers 200,000 to 250,000 distinct CDR3 sequences, with 34% appearing a single time and around 1.1% taken by the ten largest. The material sequenced was sorted CD4+, CD8+, or CD8+CD57+ T cells (not recorded which) from PBMCs. The receptors derive from a human donor in good health, serving as a control. CDR3s include the opening cysteine and the closing phenylalanine or tryptophan. A D gene is named only where the DNA matches it firmly. Size is stated for part of the rows, as once, few or many counts, or as a class when the clone is expanded.

clone size	J gene	D gene	V gene	CDR3 DNA	CDR3 protein
NA	TRBJ1-2	NA	TRBV5-6	TGTGCCAGCAGCTCAGAAATAACGCGGGGAGGTGGCTACACCTTC	CASSSEITRGGGYTF
many	TRBJ1-1	NA	TRBV7-8	TGTGCCAGCAGCTTAACAGGGTCTGTCAACACTGAAGCTTTCTTT	CASSLTGSVNTEAFF
many	TRBJ1-2	NA	TRBV20-1	TGCAGTGCTAGAGATCAGGTTGGCGGCTACACCTTC	CSARDQVGGYTF
once	TRBJ2-1	TRBD2	TRBV5-6	TGTGCCAGCAGCCCCGAGCGGGGGCGGAATGAGCAGTTCTTC	CASSPERGRNEQFF
NA	TRBJ1-2	TRBD1	TRBV10-3	TGTGCCATCAGGAACAGGGGTGGGGGCTACACCTTC	CAIRNRGGGYTF
few	TRBJ2-3	NA	TRBV6-1	TGTGCCACTAAGTCGGCGGCGGATACGCAGTATTTT	CATKSAADTQYF
many	TRBJ2-7	NA	TRBV7-3	TGTGCCAGCAGCTTAGAGGGAACGGTTGGCGAGCAGTACTTC	CASSLEGTVGEQYF
NA	TRBJ2-7	NA	TRBV7-8	TGTGCCAGCGGCTCAGGTCTCTCCTACGAGCAGTACTTC	CASGSGLSYEQYF
many	TRBJ2-1	NA	TRBV10-3	TGTGCCATCAGTGTGGGGAATGAGCAGTTCTTC	CAISVGNEQFF
many	TRBJ1-1	NA	TRBV19	TGTGCCAGTTCCACCGTCTGGGTGAACACTGAAGCTTTCTTT	CASSTVWVNTEAFF
NA	TRBJ2-1	NA	TRBV27	TGTGCCAGCAGACAAAATTCCTACAATGAGCAGTTCTTC	CASRQNSYNEQFF
NA	TRBJ2-7	NA	TRBV9	TGTGCCAGCAGCGTAATCTGGCAGGAGGTCTCCTTATTGAATTCCTACGAGCAGTACTTC	CASSVIWQEVSLLNSYEQYF
once	TRBJ2-2	TRBD2	TRBV5-1	TGCGCCAGCAGCTTCCTAGCGGGACCCAACACCGGGGAGCTGTTTTTT	CASSFLAGPNTGELFF
many	TRBJ1-1	NA	TRBV2	TGTGCCAGCAGTGCGGGAAGGAGGACTGAAGCTTTCTTT	CASSAGRRTEAFF
many	TRBJ2-5	NA	TRBV4-1	TGCGCCAGCAGCCGGGGGGTAGCGGCGTACCAAGAGACCCAGTACTTC	CASSRGVAAYQETQYF
many	TRBJ1-2	TRBD1	TRBV20-1	TGCAGTGCGTCCAGCAACAGGGGGCAGGGCTACACCTTC	CSASSNRGQGYTF
NA	TRBJ2-3	NA	TRBV7-9	TGTGCCAGCAGACTTATTACGGCCACAGATACGCAGTATTTT	CASRLITATDTQYF
many	TRBJ2-1	NA	TRBV5-1	TGCGCCAGCAGCTTGTCTCCGCATGAGCAGTTCTTC	CASSLSPHEQFF
NA	TRBJ2-3	TRBD1	TRBV11-2	TGTGCCAGCAGCCCGAGACAGGGGGGTAGCACAGATACGCAGTATTTT	CASSPRQGGSTDTQYF
many	TRBJ2-3	NA	TRBV2	TGTGCCAGCAGTGAATACCAGGGCGGCTTAGATACGCAGTATTTT	CASSEYQGGLDTQYF
many	TRBJ1-6	TRBD1	TRBV2	TGTGCCAGCAGTGGGACAGGGGGAACAATATCACCCCTCCACTTT	CASSGTGGTISPLHF
few	TRBJ1-2	NA	TRBV7-9	TGTGCCAGCAGCTTAGTGCGAGGGGCAGGGCGAAGCTACACCTTC	CASSLVRGAGRSYTF
many	TRBJ2-3	NA	TRBV9	TGTGCCAGCAGCGTAGTGTCCAGCGAGGATACGCAGTATTTT	CASSVVSSEDTQYF
many	TRBJ1-2	TRBD1	TRBV19	TGTGCCAGTAGTCGAACAGGGGGCTTTTCCGATGGCTACACCTTC	CASSRTGGFSDGYTF
many	TRBJ1-2	TRBD1	TRBV29-1	TGCAGCGTTGGGGGACAGGGGAATGGATATGGCTACACCTTC	CSVGGQGNGYGYTF
NA	TRBJ1-1	NA	TRBV24-1	TGTGCCACCGAGGGCAGCAGTAACACTGAAGCTTTCTTT	CATEGSSNTEAFF
few	TRBJ1-3	NA	TRBV30	TGTGCCTGGACACCGAGCCGTGGAAACACCATATATTTT	CAWTPSRGNTIYF
many	TRBJ2-2	NA	TRBV19	TGTGCCAGTTCCCGGATCCAGGGCCGGGAGCTGTTTTTT	CASSRIQGRELFF
few	TRBJ2-3	TRBD2	TRBV2	TGTGCCAGCAGTGCGACTAGCGCATACACAGATACGCAGTATTTT	CASSATSAYTDTQYF
NA	TRBJ1-1	NA	TRBV7-9	TGTGCCAGCAGCGAACGGAGGACTGAAGCTTTCTTT	CASSERRTEAFF
many	TRBJ1-2	NA	TRBV19	TGTGCCAGTAGTGAGGGGACGGCCTATGGCTACACCTTC	CASSEGTAYGYTF